These 14 T cell receptor beta chains were all obtained from the same sample, sequenced in a study of naive and memory T cell subsets. Two oligonucleotides, mixed equimolar, formed the beta constant-region primer covering TRBC1 and TRBC2. Ligated cDNA was amplified by four rounds of PCR with nested alpha and beta constant-region primers and SP2. MiXCR, run by TCRdb on the UMI-ligation and nested PCR reads, gives a single entry per CDR3 protein. There are tens of thousands of distinct CDR3 sequences in the sample; about 8.2% occur only once, and about 1.2% lies in the top ten. Source material: naive CD8+ T cells from blood. The receptor set was obtained from a human donor in good health.

This clonotype turned up a few times. The chain is built from TRBV2 and TRBJ2-1, with 7 nucleotides matching TRBD1. V lost 8 bases, J lost 0 bases, and 4 bases stayed unmatched. The CDR3 has 14 amino acids. Looked up from germline, CDR1 is SNHLY and CDR2 is FYNNEI. CDR3 nucleotides: TGTGCCAGCTGGGACAGAGCCTCCTACAATGAGCAGTTCTTC. As protein: CASWDRASYNEQFF.

In this sample, this clonotype turned up many times. CDR3 coding DNA: TGTGCCACCAGTGATTTTCAGGTCGGACAGGTACTAACCGGGGAGCTGTTTTTT. This codes for CATSDFQVGQVLTGELFF. The rearrangement uses TRBV24-1 and TRBJ2-2; 7 bases map to TRBD1. V was clipped by 1 base and J by 5 bases; unmatched bases: 12. The CDR3 is 18 residues long. Per the germline V gene, CDR1 is KGHDR and CDR2 is SFDVKD.

This chain joins TRBV19 and TRBJ2-1, with D perhaps matching TRBD1 (6 bases). The germline V gene encodes CDR1 LNHDA and CDR2 SQIVND (reference sequence). Trimming took 4 bases from V and 10 from J, leaving 11 bases between them. This CDR3 has 12 residues. CDR3 sequence (DNA): TGTGCCAGTAGTACAGGGGATCAGGAGCAGTTCTTC. Translated: CASSTGDQEQFF.

Only a few counts were recorded for this clonotype. The V gene is TRBV7-7, the J gene TRBJ2-1; 8 nucleotides agree with TRBD2. V shed 1 base and J 5 bases; nucleotides not matched to a gene: 7. CDR3 length: 16 amino acids. Germline loops: CDR1 SSHAT, CDR2 FNYEAQ (reference sequence). This CDR3 is CASSLDGSGINNEQFF. The CDR3 nucleotides are TGTGCCAGCAGCTTAGACGGTAGCGGGATTAACAATGAGCAGTTCTTC.

In its sample, this clonotype was seen many times. The CDR3: CASSLDFTGPSSPQETQYF. CDR3 coding DNA: TGCGCCAGCAGCTTGGATTTCACCGGGCCATCATCCCCCCAAGAGACCCAGTACTTC. The chain has TRBV5-1 and TRBJ2-5; D remains unclear. The V and J ends lost 0 bases and 1 base respectively, with 22 bases between them. Germline-derived CDR1 and CDR2 are SGHRS and YFSETQ. CDR3 length: 19 amino acids.

This clonotype occurred a few times. J is TRBJ2-1 and V is TRBV20-1; 8 nucleotides line up with TRBD2. Germline V lookup: CDR1 DFQATT, CDR2 SNEGSKA (reference sequence). This CDR3 is 18 amino acids long. Losses at the gene ends were 0 bases for V and 0 bases for J; bases not matched to a gene: 10. CDR3 sequence (DNA): TGCAGTGCTAGAGACCCTAAACTAGCGGAGAGCTCCTACAATGAGCAGTTCTTC. Translating it yields CSARDPKLAESSYNEQFF.

J is TRBJ1-1 and V is TRBV20-1; possible D gene TRBD1, 6 bases. The ends were cut back, 0 bases at V and 5 bases at J, with 19 bases in the middle. CDR3 length equals 16 residues. Germline V gene data show CDR1 as DFQATT and CDR2 as SNEGSKA (reference sequence). CDR3 in amino acids: CSARDQGSSGYTEAFF. The CDR3 DNA sequence: TGCAGTGCTAGAGACCAGGGGAGCAGTGGTTATACTGAAGCTTTCTTT.

This clonotype occurred a few times. The V and J genes are TRBV9 and TRBJ2-1; 7 nucleotides align to TRBD2. The V gene's germline CDR1 is SGDLS and CDR2 YYNGEE. J gave up 1 base and V 0 bases, and 7 bases lay outside the gene matches. The CDR3 sequence is 17 residues long. The CDR3 spells CASSVASLAESYNEQFF. The CDR3 DNA follows: TGTGCCAGCAGCGTAGCTAGTCTAGCGGAGTCCTACAATGAGCAGTTCTTC. Complete variable domain (other parts from reference TRBV9 and TRBJ2-1): DSGVTQTPKHLITATGQRVTLRCSPRSGDLSVYWYQQSLDQGLQFLIQYYNGEERAKGNILERFSAQQFPDLHSELNLSSLELGDSALYFCASSVASLAESYNEQFFGPGTRLTVL.

The chain uses TRBV9 and TRBJ2-3, with TRBD2 matching 7 bases. The CDR3 is 13 residues long. Germline CDR1 SGDLS, CDR2 YYNGEE. V was pared by 0 bases and J by 10 bases, with 5 bases of the junction left unmatched. CDR3 sequence: CASSVESGKPQYF. CDR3 DNA sequence: TGTGCCAGCAGCGTAGAAAGCGGGAAGCCGCAGTATTTT.

The DNA for the CDR3 is TGTGCCAGCAGCAGACCCCGTTCTTCGGGAGACCCCTACAATGAGCAGTTCTTC. This translates into CASSRPRSSGDPYNEQFF. The rearrangement joins TRBV9 to TRBJ2-1; tentative D call: TRBD2 (6 bases). Trimming cost V 4 bases and J 2 bases, with 22 bases left between them. The germline CDR1 and CDR2 sequences are SGDLS and YYNGEE. The CDR3 is made up of 18 amino acids.

V is TRBV20-1 and J is TRBJ2-1; D unclear. V was clipped by 4 bases and J by 0 bases, with 10 bases between them. The germline V gene has CDR1 DFQATT and CDR2 SNEGSKA (reference sequence). This CDR3 is 14 amino acids long. DNA of the CDR3: TGCAGTGCTACTGCCGCGGACTCCTACAATGAGCAGTTCTTC. Translated: CSATAADSYNEQFF.

This clonotype came up a few times. This chain uses TRBV15 with TRBJ2-5, with 9 nucleotides matching TRBD2. CDR3 size: 15 residues. Germline assignment: CDR1 LNHNV and CDR2 YYDKDF (reference sequence). The J segment lost 2 bases and the V segment lost 7 bases, leaving 8 bases of the junction unmatched. CDR3 in DNA: TGTGCCACCACCCCGGCGCTAGCGGGACAAGAGACCCAGTACTTC. The encoded protein is CATTPALAGQETQYF.

This clonotype was recorded many times. In DNA, the CDR3 is TGTCGCGAACCTGGAAACACCATATATTTT. Amino acids: CREPGNTIYF. The genes are TRBV30 and TRBJ1-3; D remains unclear. This CDR3 is built from 10 residues. The V gene's germline CDR1 is GTSNPN and CDR2 SVGIG (reference sequence). The full variable domain, in which reference TRBV30 and TRBJ1-3 provide the parts outside the CDR3, is SQTIHQWPATLVQPVGSPLSLECTVEGTSNPNLYWYRQAAGRGLQLLFYSVGIGQISSEVPQNLSASRPQDRQFILSSKKLLLSDSGFYLCREPGNTIYFGEGSWLTVV.

The rearrangement links TRBV21-1 to TRBJ1-4; TRBD1 is the table's D call and was not checked against the DNA. TRBV21-1 is a documented pseudogene. The CDR3 runs 16 residues. The CDR3 is CASSKATGATDEKLFF. The DNA for the CDR3 is TGTGCCAGCAGCAAAGCTACAGGGGCCACGGATGAAAAACTGTTTTTT.